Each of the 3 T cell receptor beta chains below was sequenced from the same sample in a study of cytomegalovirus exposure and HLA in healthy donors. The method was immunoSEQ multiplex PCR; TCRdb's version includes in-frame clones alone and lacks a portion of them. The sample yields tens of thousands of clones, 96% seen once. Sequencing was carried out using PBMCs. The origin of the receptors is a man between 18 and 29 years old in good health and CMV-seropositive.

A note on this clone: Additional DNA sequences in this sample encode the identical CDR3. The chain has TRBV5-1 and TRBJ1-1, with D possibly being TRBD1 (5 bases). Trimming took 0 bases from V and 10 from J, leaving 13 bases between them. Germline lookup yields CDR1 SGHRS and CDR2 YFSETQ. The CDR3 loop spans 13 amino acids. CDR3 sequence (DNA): TGCGCCAGCAGCTTGGAGCAGGGTTTGGGAGCTTTCTTT. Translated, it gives CASSLEQGLGAFF. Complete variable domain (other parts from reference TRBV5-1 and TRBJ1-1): KAGVTQTPRYLIKTRGQQVTLSCSPISGHRSVSWYQQTPGQGLQFLFEYFSETQRNKGNFPGRFSGRQFSNSRSEMNVSTLELGDSALYLCASSLEQGLGAFFGQGTRLTVV.

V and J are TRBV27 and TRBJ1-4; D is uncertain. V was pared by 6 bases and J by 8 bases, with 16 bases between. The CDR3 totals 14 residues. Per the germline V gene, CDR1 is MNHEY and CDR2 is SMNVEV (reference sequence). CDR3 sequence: CASRPPGNGEKLFF. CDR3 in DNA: TGTGCCAGCAGACCCCCGGGGAACGGAGAAAAACTGTTTTTT.

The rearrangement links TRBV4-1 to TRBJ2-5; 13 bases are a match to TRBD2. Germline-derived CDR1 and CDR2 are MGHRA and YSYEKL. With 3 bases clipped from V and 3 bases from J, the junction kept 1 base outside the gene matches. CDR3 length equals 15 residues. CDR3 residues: CASSHGTSGKETQYF. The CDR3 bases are TGCGCCAGCAGCCATGGGACTAGCGGGAAAGAGACCCAGTACTTC.